This is a list of T cell receptor beta chains from one sample in a study of PD-L1 blockade in urothelial cancer. Repertoires were generated with immunoSEQ multiplex PCR, while TCRdb's copy carries only in-frame clones and drops some. Among 95,000 or so clones listed, about nine tenths were seen once. This specimen was PBMCs, taken around atezolizumab (anti-PD-L1) treatment. The origin of the receptors is a man aged 60 to 69 with urothelial cancer. Both conserved end residues are part of each CDR3.

V: TRBV5-1
J: TRBJ2-5
CDR3: CASSLQGLETQYF

V: TRBV18
J: TRBJ2-1
CDR3: CASSPRGTGVHNEQFF

V: TRBV28
J: TRBJ1-2
CDR3: CASLGQGASGYTF

V: TRBV21-1
J: TRBJ2-5
CDR3: CASSKVSGAETQYF

V: TRBV10-2
J: TRBJ2-7
CDR3: CASSSGRGYLYEQYF

V: TRBV7-8
J: TRBJ2-2
CDR3: CASSLALTIIAGPNTGELFF

V: TRBV27
J: TRBJ2-7
CDR3: CASRGQGESYEQYF

V: TRBV7-9
J: TRBJ1-4
CDR3: CASSRQGYEKLFF

V: TRBV27
J: TRBJ1-2
CDR3: CASSLTEGANYGYTF

V: TRBV6-5
J: TRBJ2-3
CDR3: CASALGASTDTQYF

V: TRBV19
J: TRBJ1-5
CDR3: CASSPDRRERGNQPQHF

V: TRBV5-1
J: TRBJ2-5
CDR3: CASSLSVLAGQETQYF

V: TRBV7-6
J: TRBJ2-2
CDR3: CASSSRTVPGELFF

V: TRBV7-3
J: TRBJ2-1
CDR3: CASSLIPNEQFF

V: TRBV6-5
J: TRBJ1-2
CDR3: CASRRLLQGNYGYTF

V: TRBV5-1
J: TRBJ1-2
CDR3: CASSLQQLQSGGYTF

V: TRBV5-4
J: TRBJ2-2
CDR3: CASSSGTVNTGELFF

V: TRBV5-4
J: TRBJ2-3
CDR3: CASSQDGTSTDTQYF